The TCR beta chain described here comes from a study of shared clonotypes between healthy human individuals. Study outcomes and limitations: Blood was the sole source, and tissue repertoires probably differ. Rarefaction revealed incomplete sorted-subset sequencing despite large depth.

Germline V gene sequence: CDR1 SGHVS, CDR2 FQNEAQ. V gave up 6 bases and J gave up 3 bases; unmatched junction bases: 3. CDR3 length: 13 residues. This clone was counted a single time. Its antigen is as yet unknown. As defined, naive CD8 cells were CD45RO-negative and positively selected for CCR7, with terminally differentiated effector memory CD45RA+ cells excluded. Assay used: immunoSEQ multiplex PCR; TCRdb lists only in-frame clones, some missing. Here the sample spans around 1,900,000 clones, around 93% being singletons. This clonotype was sampled from a man between 18 and 35 years old in good health. Some clones in this sample may be carry-over from other donors' samples. Sample: naive CD8+ T cells from PBMCs. The chain couples TRBV7-8 to TRBJ1-2; 8 bases agree with TRBD1. CDR3 sequence reads: CASSLQGDYGYTF. DNA for the CDR3: TGTGCCAGCAGTCTACAGGGGGACTATGGCTACACCTTC.